Listed here are 18 T cell receptor beta chains from one sample, sequenced in a study of T cell repertoires in cytomegalovirus infection. TCRdb re-analysed the reads in MiXCR, keeping a single row per CDR3 protein. The sample gives some 150,000 distinct CDR3 sequences, under 8.5% of which show up once; roughly 18% is in the top ten. The specimen sequenced was PBMCs. The receptors shown here come from a human donor in good health (CMV status not recorded). Some clones in this sample may be carry-over from other donors' samples.

Only a few counts were recorded for this clonotype. The chain recombines TRBV28 with TRBJ2-3; D perhaps matches TRBD2 (6 bases). The V end was cut by 5 bases, the J end by 2 bases, with 8 bases between. This CDR3 region has 13 residues. Germline V CDR1 and CDR2: MDHEN, SYDVKM. CDR3 nucleotide sequence: TGTGCCAGCAGTAGCGGGCCCACAGATACGCAGTATTTT. Amino acids: CASSSGPTDTQYF.

This clonotype appeared many times. Its ends do not fully match the called genes, so a read error is possible. The chain joins TRBV5-3 to TRBJ2-2, with D unresolved. TRBV5-3 falls under the ORF class, with uncertain function. The CDR3 consists of 14 residues. This chain's CDR3 is CASSFPGDTGELFF. CDR3 DNA sequence: TGTGCCAGCAGCTTCCCGGGTGACACCGGGGAGCTGTTTTTT.

This clonotype has ten or more counts. Here the CDR3 reads CASSLEGAPSYEQYF. The CDR3 DNA is TGTGCCAGCAGCTTAGAGGGGGCACCCTCCTACGAGCAGTACTTC. V is TRBV7-8 and J is TRBJ2-7; 7 nucleotides line up with TRBD1. Germline values: CDR1 SGHVS, CDR2 FQNEAQ. CDR3 length: 15 residues. V was clipped by 1 base and J by 0 bases; unmatched bases: 3.

There are many counts of this clonotype. This chain connects TRBV3-1 to TRBJ1-5; D is possibly TRBD1 (5 bases). CDR1 LGHDT and CDR2 YNNKEL come from the germline V gene (reference sequence). The length of the CDR3 is 16 residues. V was trimmed by 1 base and J by 2 bases, leaving 12 bases between them. The chain's CDR3 is CASSQASTGGNQPQHF. In DNA form, the CDR3 reads TGTGCCAGCAGCCAAGCCTCCACAGGTGGCAATCAGCCCCAGCATTTT.

This clonotype has a count of ten or more. This sequence joins TRBV19 and TRBJ1-5; TRBD1 matches at 8 bases. The V and J ends lost 6 bases and 7 bases, in that order; junction bases with no gene match: 8. There are 14 residues in the CDR3. Germline V lookup: CDR1 LNHDA, CDR2 SQIVND (reference sequence). The CDR3 loop is CASSQGAVGQPQHF. The DNA for the CDR3 is TGTGCCAGTAGCCAGGGGGCTGTTGGGCAGCCCCAGCATTTT.

The chain carries TRBV18 and TRBJ1-5; TRBD1 matches at 7 bases. The germline CDR1 and CDR2 sequences are KGHSH and LQKENI. The CDR3 is 15 residues long. V was pared by 4 bases and J by 3 bases, with 6 bases of the junction left unmatched. CDR3 residues: CASSRRTGDNQPQHF. The CDR3, as DNA: TGTGCCAGCTCACGAAGAACAGGGGACAATCAGCCCCAGCATTTT.

This clonotype has only a few counts. This sequence joins TRBV6-5 and TRBJ2-3, with 9 bases lining up with TRBD1. With V trimmed by 6 bases and J by 6 bases, 10 bases remained unmatched. CDR1 MNHEY and CDR2 SVGAGI come from the germline V gene. CDR3 length: 15 residues. CDR3 protein: CASSRDRAFGDTQYF. The DNA for the CDR3 is TGTGCCAGCAGCCGGGACAGGGCCTTCGGGGATACGCAGTATTTT.

At least ten counts were recorded for this clonotype. This rearrangement joins TRBV28 to TRBJ2-7; TRBD1 aligns across 10 bases. Trimming cost V 9 bases and J 7 bases; bases outside gene matches: 9. This CDR3 comprises 13 residues. The germline CDR1 and CDR2 sequences are MDHEN and SYDVKM. CDR3 loop: CASSRQGAGEQYF. The CDR3 nucleotides are TGTGCCAGTTCCCGACAGGGGGCGGGAGAGCAGTACTTC.

In its sample, this clonotype was seen many times. One junction end does not reproduce the germline sequence, and a read error may be involved. The J gene is TRBJ2-1, the V gene TRBV27; D ambiguous. This CDR3 has 13 residues. Germline V lookup: CDR1 MNHEY, CDR2 SMNVEV (reference sequence). CDR3 region: CASTRARYSEQFF. CDR3 bases: TGTGCCAGCACCCGGGCCCGCTACAGTGAGCAGTTCTTC.

This clonotype was seen at least ten times. The V and J genes are TRBV2 and TRBJ1-6; D gene unclear. Germline assignment: CDR1 SNHLY and CDR2 FYNNEI. The CDR3 has 13 amino acids. Between the trimmed V and J ends, which lost 4 bases and 4 bases, there was a span of 5 bases. The CDR3 DNA reads as TGTGCCAGCAGTGTGCAATATAATTCACCCCTCCACTTT. It codes for CASSVQYNSPLHF.

This clonotype has ten or more counts. The rearrangement uses TRBV6-6 and TRBJ2-3, with TRBD1 matching 7 bases. CDR3 size: 15 residues. V gave up 6 bases and J gave up 4 bases; unmatched junction bases: 10. Germline-derived CDR1 and CDR2 are MNHNY and SVGAGI (reference sequence). The CDR3 sequence: CASRRSQGRSDTQYF. The CDR3 nucleotides read TGTGCCAGCAGAAGGTCACAGGGGAGATCAGATACGCAGTATTTT.

This clonotype was recorded many times. The V gene is TRBV7-2, the J gene TRBJ2-5; the D is unclear. V shed 1 base and J shed 5 bases, with 8 bases lying between them. The CDR3 sequence is 13 residues long. CDR1 is SGHTA and CDR2 is FQGNSA in the germline V gene. The CDR3 DNA is TGTGCCAGCAGCTTAGTCCGGTTGGAGACCCAGTACTTC. This encodes CASSLVRLETQYF.

The table lists this clonotype with many counts. CDR3 sequence (DNA): TGTGCCAGCAGCGACAGGCCCTCCTACGAGCAGTACTTC. Translated, it gives CASSDRPSYEQYF. V usage is TRBV6-1 and J usage is TRBJ2-7, with D tentatively TRBD1 (6 bases). Trimming stripped 6 bases from V and 0 bases from J, with 9 bases between. The CDR3 length is 13 residues. Germline CDR1 reads MNHNS; CDR2 reads SASEGT.

The chain combines TRBV29-1 with TRBJ2-4, with a weak D call TRBD2 (7 bases). Trimming took 5 bases from V and 9 from J, leaving 26 bases between them. Germline-derived CDR1 and CDR2 are SQVTM and ANQGSEA. CDR3 length equals 16 residues. CDR3 residues: CSVLQKRGASVGIQYF. CDR3 nucleotide sequence: TGCAGCGTTCTCCAAAAACGGGGGGCAAGCGTAGGCATTCAGTACTTC.

This clonotype was observed many times. A junction boundary mismatches the germline segment, possibly from a read error. This chain joins TRBV7-6 and TRBJ1-1; 8 positions match TRBD1. CDR1 and CDR2 from the germline V gene are SGHVS and FNYEAQ. The CDR3 loop spans 12 amino acids. CDR3 region: CAIDPPDREGFF. The CDR3 nucleotides are TGTGCCATTGACCCTCCGGACAGGGAAGGTTTCTTT.

This clonotype was detected many times. The V gene is TRBV7-8, the J gene TRBJ1-1, with D unresolved. The germline CDR1 and CDR2 sequences are SGHVS and FQNEAQ. This CDR3 has 14 residues. Trimming took off 3 bases at V and 1 base at J, with 9 bases between the two ends. The DNA of the CDR3 is TGTGCCAGCAGCTTGTCGGAAACGAACACTGAAGCTTTCTTT. Amino acid sequence: CASSLSETNTEAFF. The entire variable domain, with the rest obtained from reference TRBV7-8 and TRBJ1-1, is as follows: GAGVSQSPRYKVAKRGQDVALRCDPISGHVSLFWYQQALGQGPEFLTYFQNEAQLDKSGLPSDRFFAERPEGSVSTLKIQRTQQEDSAVYLCASSLSETNTEAFFGQGTRLTVV.

This clonotype was recorded at least ten times. A clone one base away is much larger, so this may be a read error. DNA for the CDR3: TGTGCCAGCAGCCTAAACAAGAACACTGAAGCTTTCTTT. It encodes CASSLNKNTEAFF. The chain recombines TRBV11-3 with TRBJ1-1; D uncertain. CDR1 and CDR2 from the germline V gene are SGHNT and YENEEA. Trimming removed 5 bases from V and 1 base from J, with 8 bases in between. The CDR3 runs to 13 residues.

This clonotype was detected ten times or more. The chain couples TRBV12-3 or TRBV12-4 to TRBJ2-1; 9 bases fit TRBD2. The CDR3 totals 16 residues. The V segment lost 3 bases and the J segment 7 bases; nucleotides outside the gene matches: 10. The CDR3 region has the DNA TGTGCCAGCAGTTTGGGATTAGCGGGGGCCCGGAATGAGCAGTTCTTC. Residues: CASSLGLAGARNEQFF.